These 3 T cell receptor beta chains came from one sample sequenced in a study of blood T cells in healthy people across ages. The authors ran a second PCR of about 7 to 11 cycles using a sample-barcoded 5' primer and a J-beta primer mix. TCRdb re-called the 5' RACE reads with MiXCR, one entry per CDR3 protein. Altogether about 1.7 million distinct CDR3 sequences are present, 28% being singletons, with the ten largest covering over 7%. Sequenced sample: blood. The receptors shown here come from a woman in her 30s in good health.

V and J are TRBV28 and TRBJ2-1, with D tentatively TRBD1 (6 bases). CDR3 length: 18 amino acids. V dropped 5 bases and J dropped 6 bases, with 26 bases sitting between them. In germline, CDR1 is MDHEN, CDR2 SYDVKM. The CDR3 sequence: CASSILSFTDSGANEQFF. CDR3 in DNA: TGTGCCAGCAGTATACTCTCTTTCACGGACAGCGGCGCCAATGAGCAGTTCTTC.

This clonotype was seen repeatedly, ten times or more. The CDR3 bases are TGTGCCAGCAGCTTGTACAGGGTAACTATGGTCGGCTACACCTTC. Its protein product is CASSLYRVTMVGYTF. This rearrangement joins TRBV7-2 to TRBJ1-2; D might be TRBD1 (6 bases). Germline lookup yields CDR1 SGHTA and CDR2 FQGNSA. Trimming took off 3 bases at V and 8 bases at J, with 19 bases between the two ends. The CDR3 contains 15 residues.

This clonotype showed up just once. V gene TRBV18 combines with J gene TRBJ2-3; 11 positions match TRBD1. CDR3 length: 15 amino acids. V gave up 3 bases and J gave up 5 bases; unmatched junction bases: 4. Per the germline V gene, CDR1 is KGHSH and CDR2 is LQKENI. The CDR3 coding sequence is TGTGCCAGCTCACCCGGGACAGGGGGAATAGATACGCAGTATTTT. The encoded protein is CASSPGTGGIDTQYF. Full variable domain (rest looked up from reference TRBV18 and TRBJ2-3): NAGVMQNPRHLVRRRGQEARLRCSPMKGHSHVYWYRQLPEEGLKFMVYLQKENIIDESGMPKERFSAEFPKEGPSILRIQQVVRGDSAAYFCASSPGTGGIDTQYFGPGTRLTVL.